The rows below give T cell receptor beta chains drawn from one sample of a study of blood T cell repertoires in COVID-19. Assay used: immunoSEQ multiplex PCR; TCRdb lists only in-frame clones, some missing. The data contain approximately 66,000 clones, about 87% of them singletons. Input material: peripheral blood. The origin of the receptors is a man aged 55 to 69 with acute or convalescent COVID-19. Both conserved end residues are part of each CDR3. D genes are given only for firm matches. The listing skips clone size in some rows; elsewhere it reads once, few, many or a size class.

abundance | j_gene | d_gene | len | v_gene | CDR3aa | CDR3nt
few | TRBJ1-2 | NA | 10 | TRBV29-1 | CSTKDSGYTF | TGCAGCACTAAGGACAGTGGCTACACCTTC
NA | TRBJ2-7 | TRBD2 | 15 | TRBV7-6 | CASSLGLAGGDEQYF | TGTGCCAGCAGCCTGGGACTAGCGGGGGGTGACGAGCAGTACTTC
NA | TRBJ2-7 | NA | 12 | TRBV29-1 | CSVEVQYYEQYF | TGCAGCGTTGAGGTACAGTACTACGAGCAGTACTTC
NA | TRBJ2-5 | TRBD1 | 18 | TRBV7-2 | CASSFGGPGQGLLETQYF | TGTGCCAGCAGCTTCGGAGGTCCTGGACAGGGTCTCTTAGAGACCCAGTACTTC
NA | TRBJ1-1 | NA | 17 | TRBV18 | CASSPPSYRAPGAEAFF | TGTGCCAGCTCACCACCGTCCTACAGGGCCCCCGGGGCTGAAGCTTTCTTT
NA | TRBJ1-2 | TRBD1 | 15 | TRBV25-1 | CASSAGTGGNYGYTF | TGTGCCAGCAGCGCCGGGACAGGGGGTAACTATGGCTACACCTTC
NA | TRBJ1-4 | NA | 23 | TRBV5-1 | CASSLASEVPSPEGHATNEKLFF | TGCGCCAGCAGCTTGGCTTCAGAGGTGCCTTCCCCTGAGGGTCATGCAACTAATGAAAAACTGTTTTTT
few | TRBJ2-7 | TRBD2 | 15 | TRBV10-3 | CAISESMGGIYEQYF | TGTGCCATCAGTGAGTCGATGGGGGGGATCTACGAGCAGTACTTC
NA | TRBJ1-6 | NA | 16 | TRBV4-3 | CASSQDLTGYNSPLHF | TGCGCCAGCAGCCAAGATCTTACAGGGTATAATTCACCCCTCCACTTT
NA | TRBJ1-6 | NA | 13 | TRBV12-3/TRBV12-4 | CASSPDRRSPLHF | TGTGCCAGCAGCCCTGACAGACGGTCACCCCTCCACTTT
once | TRBJ2-5 | TRBD1 | 15 | TRBV10-3 | CAISESKGAPGTQYF | TGTGCCATCAGTGAGTCGAAGGGGGCGCCGGGGACCCAGTACTTC
NA | TRBJ2-5 | NA | 14 | TRBV7-2 | CASSKGQWQETQYF | TGTGCCAGCAGCAAAGGACAGTGGCAAGAGACCCAGTACTTC
NA | TRBJ2-3 | TRBD2 | 16 | TRBV3-1/TRBV3-2 | CASSSRTSGGTDTQYF | TGTGCCAGCAGCTCTCGGACTAGCGGGGGAACAGATACGCAGTATTTT
NA | TRBJ2-7 | TRBD2 | 14 | TRBV6-5 | CASRLVAGRDEQYF | TGTGCCAGCAGGTTGGTAGCGGGCCGAGACGAGCAGTACTTC
NA | TRBJ1-2 | TRBD1 | 15 | TRBV6-2/TRBV6-3 | CASSPGRQGRYGYTF | TGTGCCAGCAGTCCCGGTCGACAGGGGCGTTATGGCTACACCTTC
once | TRBJ2-1 | NA | 13 | TRBV18 | CASSPGGAWEQFF | TGTGCCAGCTCACCAGGGGGGGCCTGGGAGCAGTTCTTC
NA | TRBJ2-5 | NA | 11 | TRBV5-6 | CASSLEGGEDF | TGTGCCAGCAGCTTGGAAGGCGGAGAAGACTTC
NA | TRBJ1-2 | TRBD1 | 15 | TRBV6-2/TRBV6-3 | CASSYYDREVAGYTF | TGTGCCAGCAGTTACTACGACAGGGAAGTCGCAGGCTACACCTTC
once | TRBJ1-1 | NA | 15 | TRBV9 | CASSAGGLMNTEAFF | TGTGCCAGCAGCGCGGGAGGGCTCATGAACACTGAAGCTTTCTTT
NA | TRBJ1-4 | TRBD1 | 15 | TRBV19 | CASRRGQGTNEKLFF | TGTGCCAGTAGGAGGGGACAGGGCACTAATGAAAAACTGTTTTTT
NA | TRBJ2-1 | NA | 13 | TRBV7-8 | CASSLGTYNEQFF | TGTGCCAGCAGCTTGGGCACCTACAATGAGCAGTTCTTC
NA | TRBJ1-2 | NA | 13 | TRBV12-3/TRBV12-4 | CASSLTGNYGYTF | TGTGCCAGCAGTTTGACGGGAAACTATGGCTACACCTTC
NA | TRBJ1-5 | NA | 15 | TRBV27 | CASSSYRDSNQPQHF | TGTGCCAGCAGTTCTTACAGGGATAGCAATCAGCCCCAGCATTTT
NA | TRBJ2-2 | TRBD1 | 15 | TRBV18 | CASSQGTGNTGELFF | TGTGCCAGCTCACAGGGGACAGGGAACACCGGGGAGCTGTTTTTT
NA | TRBJ2-1 | TRBD2 | 16 | TRBV4-3 | CASSRTGTSGGDEQFF | TGCGCCAGCAGCCGGACCGGGACTAGCGGGGGTGATGAGCAGTTCTTC
NA | TRBJ2-1 | NA | 11 | TRBV2 | CAGASEGEQFF | TGTGCCGGCGCTAGCGAAGGTGAGCAGTTCTTC
NA | TRBJ1-2 | TRBD1 | 15 | TRBV29-1 | CSTRTGDPANYGYTF | TGCAGCACCCGGACAGGGGACCCAGCTAACTATGGCTACACCTTC
NA | TRBJ1-2 | TRBD1 | 17 | TRBV27 | CASSVKGGQGAKYGYTF | TGTGCCAGCAGCGTCAAAGGAGGACAGGGGGCGAAGTATGGCTACACCTTC
NA | TRBJ2-5 | NA | 15 | TRBV2 | CASSEGQGRQETQYF | TGTGCCAGCAGTGAAGGGCAGGGGAGACAAGAGACCCAGTACTTC
NA | TRBJ1-1 | NA | 13 | TRBV4-3 | CASSQESQNEAFF | TGCGCCAGCAGCCAAGAATCACAGAATGAAGCTTTCTTT
NA | TRBJ2-2 | TRBD2 | 16 | TRBV7-8 | CASSLLAGANTGELFF | TGTGCCAGCAGCTTATTGGCGGGGGCGAACACCGGGGAGCTGTTTTTT
NA | TRBJ2-1 | NA | 15 | TRBV5-8 | CASSLGPGRANEQFF | TGTGCCAGCAGCTTGGGTCCCGGCAGGGCGAATGAGCAGTTCTTC
NA | TRBJ2-2 | NA | 15 | TRBV13 | CASSLEGEGTGELFF | TGTGCCAGCAGCTTGGAGGGTGAGGGAACCGGGGAGCTGTTTTTT
NA | TRBJ1-5 | TRBD1 | 16 | TRBV7-9 | CASSLARGDSHQPQHF | TGTGCCAGCAGCTTAGCGCGCGGGGACAGTCATCAGCCCCAGCATTTT
NA | TRBJ1-1 | NA | 13 | TRBV15 | CATGRQGNTEAFF | TGTGCCACAGGGCGCCAGGGGAACACTGAAGCTTTCTTT
once | TRBJ1-5 | NA | 13 | TRBV27 | CASSYAGNQPQHF | TGTGCCAGCAGTTACGCGGGAAATCAGCCCCAGCATTTT
NA | TRBJ2-1 | TRBD1 | 16 | TRBV5-8 | CASSSDRGRRINEQFF | TGTGCCAGCAGCTCAGACAGGGGGCGGCGAATCAATGAGCAGTTCTTC
NA | TRBJ1-1 | TRBD1 | 15 | TRBV5-8 | CASSPVRTGRTEAFF | TGTGCCAGCAGCCCCGTCCGGACAGGGCGAACTGAAGCTTTCTTT